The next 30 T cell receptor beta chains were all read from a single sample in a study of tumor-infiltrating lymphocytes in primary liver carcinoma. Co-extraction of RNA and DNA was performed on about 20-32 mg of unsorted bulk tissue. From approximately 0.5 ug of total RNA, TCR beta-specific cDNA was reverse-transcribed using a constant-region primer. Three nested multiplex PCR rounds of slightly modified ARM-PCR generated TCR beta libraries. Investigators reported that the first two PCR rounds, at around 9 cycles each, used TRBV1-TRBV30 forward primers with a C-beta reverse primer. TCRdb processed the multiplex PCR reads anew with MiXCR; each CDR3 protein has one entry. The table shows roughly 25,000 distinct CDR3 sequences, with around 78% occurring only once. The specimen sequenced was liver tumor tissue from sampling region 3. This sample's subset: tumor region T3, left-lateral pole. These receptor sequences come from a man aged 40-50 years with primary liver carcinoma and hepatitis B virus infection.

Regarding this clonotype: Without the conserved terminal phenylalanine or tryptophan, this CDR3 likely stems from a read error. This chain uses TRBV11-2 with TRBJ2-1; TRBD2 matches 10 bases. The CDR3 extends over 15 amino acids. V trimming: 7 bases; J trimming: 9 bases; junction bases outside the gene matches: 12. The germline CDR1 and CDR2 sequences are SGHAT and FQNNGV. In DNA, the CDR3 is TGTGCCAGCACCCCCCAGCGGGAGGGATTAGGTGAGCAGTTCTAC. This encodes CASTPQREGLGEQFY.

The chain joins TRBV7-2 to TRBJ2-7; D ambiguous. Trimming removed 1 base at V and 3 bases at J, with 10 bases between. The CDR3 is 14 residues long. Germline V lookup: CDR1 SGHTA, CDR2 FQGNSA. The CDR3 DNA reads TGTGCCAGCAGCTTAGGCAGACTGAACTACGAGCAGTACTTC. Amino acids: CASSLGRLNYEQYF.

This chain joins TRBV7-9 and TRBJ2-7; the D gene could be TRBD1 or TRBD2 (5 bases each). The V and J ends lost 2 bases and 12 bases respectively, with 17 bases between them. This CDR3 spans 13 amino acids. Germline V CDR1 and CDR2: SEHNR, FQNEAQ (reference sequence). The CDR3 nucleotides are TGTGCCAGCAGCTTATCTCGGGGCCACGGGCGGTACTTC. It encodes CASSLSRGHGRYF.

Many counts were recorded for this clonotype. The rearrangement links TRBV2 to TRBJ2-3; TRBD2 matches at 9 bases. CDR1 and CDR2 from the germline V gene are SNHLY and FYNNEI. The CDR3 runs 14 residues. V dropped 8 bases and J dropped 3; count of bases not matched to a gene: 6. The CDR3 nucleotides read TGTGCCAGCTCTAGCGGGATACGAACAGATACGCAGTATTTT. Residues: CASSSGIRTDTQYF.

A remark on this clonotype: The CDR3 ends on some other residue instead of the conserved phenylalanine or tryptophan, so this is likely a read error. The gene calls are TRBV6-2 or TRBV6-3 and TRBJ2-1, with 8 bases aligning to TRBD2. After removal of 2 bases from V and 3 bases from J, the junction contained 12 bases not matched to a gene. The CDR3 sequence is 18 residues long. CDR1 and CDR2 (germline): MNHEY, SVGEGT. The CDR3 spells CASSYRARSGSYYNEQFL. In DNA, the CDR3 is TGTGCCAGCAGTTACAGGGCGAGAAGCGGGAGCTACTACAATGAGCAGTTCCTC.

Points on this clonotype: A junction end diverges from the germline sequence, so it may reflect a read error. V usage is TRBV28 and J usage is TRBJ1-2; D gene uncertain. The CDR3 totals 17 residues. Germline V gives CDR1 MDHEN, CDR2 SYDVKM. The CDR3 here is CASSSRWGDLVNYGYTF. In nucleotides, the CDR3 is TGTGCTAGCAGTTCCCGGTGGGGTGACCTGGTTAACTATGGCTACACCTTC.

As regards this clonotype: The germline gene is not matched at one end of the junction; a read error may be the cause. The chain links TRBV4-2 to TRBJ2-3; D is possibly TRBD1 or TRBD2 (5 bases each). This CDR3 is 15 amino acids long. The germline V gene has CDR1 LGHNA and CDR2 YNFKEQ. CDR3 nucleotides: TGCGCCAGAAGCCAAGAGAAGGGAGTGACAGATAAGCAGTATTTT. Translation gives CARSQEKGVTDKQYF.

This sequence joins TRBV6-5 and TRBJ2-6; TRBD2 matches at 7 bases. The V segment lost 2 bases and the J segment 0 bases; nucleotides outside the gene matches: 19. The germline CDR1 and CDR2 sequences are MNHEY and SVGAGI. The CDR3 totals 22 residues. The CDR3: CASSYTQPASTGGYSGANVLTF. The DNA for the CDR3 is TGTGCCAGCAGTTACACTCAACCTGCCTCGACGGGAGGTTACTCTGGGGCCAACGTCCTGACTTTC.

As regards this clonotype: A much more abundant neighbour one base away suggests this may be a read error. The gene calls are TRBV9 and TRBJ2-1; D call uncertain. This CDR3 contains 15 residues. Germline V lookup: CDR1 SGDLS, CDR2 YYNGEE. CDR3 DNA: TGTGCCAGCAGCGTGGACGGAATTACCTACAATGAGCACTTCTTC. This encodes CASSVDGITYNEHFF.

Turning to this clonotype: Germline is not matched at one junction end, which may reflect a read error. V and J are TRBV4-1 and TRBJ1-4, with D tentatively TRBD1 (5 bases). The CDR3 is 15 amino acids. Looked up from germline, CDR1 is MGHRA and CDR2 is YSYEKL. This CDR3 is CASSHVGLGDEELFF. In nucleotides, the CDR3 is TGCGCCAGCAGCCATGTGGGACTAGGCGATGAAGAACTGTTTTTT.

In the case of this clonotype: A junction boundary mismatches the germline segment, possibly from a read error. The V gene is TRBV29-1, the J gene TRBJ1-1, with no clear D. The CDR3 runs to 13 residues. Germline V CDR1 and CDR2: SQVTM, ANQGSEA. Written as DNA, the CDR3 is TGCAGGGTTGAATCCAATGGGAACACTGAAGCTTTCTTT. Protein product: CRVESNGNTEAFF.

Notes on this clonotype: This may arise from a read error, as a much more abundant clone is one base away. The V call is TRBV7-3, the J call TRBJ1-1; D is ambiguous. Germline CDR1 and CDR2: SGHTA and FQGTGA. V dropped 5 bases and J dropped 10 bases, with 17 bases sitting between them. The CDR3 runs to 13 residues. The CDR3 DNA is TGTGCCAGCAGCCCGGGTGACATGGTGGGAGCTTTCTTT. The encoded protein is CASSPGDMVGAFF.

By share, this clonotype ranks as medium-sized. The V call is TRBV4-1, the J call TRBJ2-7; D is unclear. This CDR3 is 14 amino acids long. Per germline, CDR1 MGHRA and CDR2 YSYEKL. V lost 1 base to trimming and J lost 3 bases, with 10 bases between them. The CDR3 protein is CASSQVDTYYEQYF. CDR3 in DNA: TGCGCCAGCAGCCAAGTCGATACTTACTACGAGCAGTACTTC.

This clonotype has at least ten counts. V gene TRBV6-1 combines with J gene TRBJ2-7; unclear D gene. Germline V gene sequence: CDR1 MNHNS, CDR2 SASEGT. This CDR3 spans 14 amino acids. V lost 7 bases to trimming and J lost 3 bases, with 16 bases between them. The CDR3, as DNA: TGTGCCAGCATTGGTCCCATCGACGGCTACGAGCAGTACTTC. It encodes CASIGPIDGYEQYF.

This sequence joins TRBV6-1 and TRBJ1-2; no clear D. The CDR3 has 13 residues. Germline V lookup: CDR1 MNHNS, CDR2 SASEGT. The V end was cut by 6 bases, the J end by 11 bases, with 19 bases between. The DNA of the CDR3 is TGTGCCAGCAGCCCAGGCCCTAACTTTGGATACACCTTC. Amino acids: CASSPGPNFGYTF.

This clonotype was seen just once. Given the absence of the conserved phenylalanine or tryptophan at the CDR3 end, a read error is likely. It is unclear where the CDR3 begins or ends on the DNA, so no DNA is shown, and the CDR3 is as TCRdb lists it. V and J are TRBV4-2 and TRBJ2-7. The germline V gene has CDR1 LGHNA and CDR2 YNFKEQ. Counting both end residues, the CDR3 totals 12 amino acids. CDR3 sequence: CTSSQGVNEHYY.

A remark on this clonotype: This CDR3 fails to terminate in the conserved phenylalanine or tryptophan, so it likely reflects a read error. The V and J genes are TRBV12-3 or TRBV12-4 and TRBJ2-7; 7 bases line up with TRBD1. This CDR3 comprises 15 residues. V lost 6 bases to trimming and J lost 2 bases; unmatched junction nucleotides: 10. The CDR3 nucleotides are TGTGCCAGCAGCCGAGGGACAAGGGGGCCCTACGAGCAGTACTCC. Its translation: CASSRGTRGPYEQYS.

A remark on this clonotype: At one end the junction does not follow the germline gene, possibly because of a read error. Written as DNA, the CDR3 is TGTGCCAGCAGCTCCAGTTATAGCTGGGTCTCCTACAATGAGAAGTTCTTC. It yields the protein CASSSSYSWVSYNEKFF. The chain has TRBV11-2 and TRBJ2-1, with no clear D. CDR1 SGHAT and CDR2 FQNNGV come from the germline V gene. There are 17 residues in the CDR3.

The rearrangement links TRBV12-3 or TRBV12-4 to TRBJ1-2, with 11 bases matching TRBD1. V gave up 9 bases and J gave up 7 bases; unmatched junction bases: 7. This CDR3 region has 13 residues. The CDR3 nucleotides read TGTGCCAGTTGTTTAGGACAGGGGGCTGGCTACACCTTC. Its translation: CASCLGQGAGYTF.

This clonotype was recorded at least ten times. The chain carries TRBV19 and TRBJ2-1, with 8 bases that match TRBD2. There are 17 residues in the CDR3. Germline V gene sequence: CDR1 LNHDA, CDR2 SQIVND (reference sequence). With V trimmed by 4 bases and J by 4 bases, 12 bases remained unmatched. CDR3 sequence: CASSTVFGAGVYNEQFF. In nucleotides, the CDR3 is TGTGCCAGTAGTACGGTCTTTGGAGCGGGAGTGTACAATGAGCAGTTCTTC.

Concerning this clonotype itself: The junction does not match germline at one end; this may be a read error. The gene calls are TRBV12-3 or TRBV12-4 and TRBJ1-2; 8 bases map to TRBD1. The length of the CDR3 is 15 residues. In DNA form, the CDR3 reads TGTGTCAGCAGTTTGGGAACAGGGGGAGTGTATGGCCACACCTTC. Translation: CVSSLGTGGVYGHTF.

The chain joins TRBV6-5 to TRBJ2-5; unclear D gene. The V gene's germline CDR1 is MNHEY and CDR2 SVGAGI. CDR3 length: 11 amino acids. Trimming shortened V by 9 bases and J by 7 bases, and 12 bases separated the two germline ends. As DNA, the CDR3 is TGTGCCAGAACCGCACGCGGGACCCAGTACTTC. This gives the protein CARTARGTQYF.

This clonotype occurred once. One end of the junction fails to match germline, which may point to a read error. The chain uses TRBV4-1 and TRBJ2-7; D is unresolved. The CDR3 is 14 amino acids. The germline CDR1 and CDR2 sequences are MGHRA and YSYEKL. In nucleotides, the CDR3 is TGCGCCAGTAGCCATGTCGATACTTACTACGAGCAGTACTTC. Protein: CASSHVDTYYEQYF.

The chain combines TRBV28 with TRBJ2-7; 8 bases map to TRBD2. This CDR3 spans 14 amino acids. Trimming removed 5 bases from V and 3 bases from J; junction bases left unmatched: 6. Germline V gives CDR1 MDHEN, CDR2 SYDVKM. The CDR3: CASSRPAGDYEQYF. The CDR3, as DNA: TGTGCCAGCAGTCGACCAGCGGGAGACTACGAGCAGTACTTC.

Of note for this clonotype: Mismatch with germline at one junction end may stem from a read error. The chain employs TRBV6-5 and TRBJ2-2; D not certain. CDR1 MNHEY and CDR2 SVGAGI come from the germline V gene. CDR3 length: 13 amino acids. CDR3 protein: CTSSGDGDAELFF. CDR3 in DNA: TGCACCAGCAGTGGCGACGGCGACGCGGAGCTGTTTTTT.

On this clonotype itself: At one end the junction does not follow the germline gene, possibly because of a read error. CDR3 residues: CVSIKTPGNTVYF. The CDR3 DNA reads TGTGTCAGCATCAAGACCCCTGGAAACACCGTATATTTT. The chain recombines TRBV6-7 with TRBJ1-3; no firm D call. TRBV6-7 is noted as an ORF with a role that remains uncertain. This CDR3 contains 13 residues.

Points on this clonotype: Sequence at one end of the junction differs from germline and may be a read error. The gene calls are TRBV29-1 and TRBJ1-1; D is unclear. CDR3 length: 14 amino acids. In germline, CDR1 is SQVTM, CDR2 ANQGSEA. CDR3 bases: TGCGGCGTTGCAGGAACAGTTTTGGACACTGAAGCTTTCTTT. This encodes CGVAGTVLDTEAFF. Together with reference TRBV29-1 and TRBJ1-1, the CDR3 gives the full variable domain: SAVISQKPSRDICQRGTSLTIQCQVDSQVTMMFWYRQQPGQSLTLIATANQGSEATYESGFVIDKFPISRPNLTFSTLTVSNMSPEDSSIYLCGVAGTVLDTEAFFGQGTRLTVV.

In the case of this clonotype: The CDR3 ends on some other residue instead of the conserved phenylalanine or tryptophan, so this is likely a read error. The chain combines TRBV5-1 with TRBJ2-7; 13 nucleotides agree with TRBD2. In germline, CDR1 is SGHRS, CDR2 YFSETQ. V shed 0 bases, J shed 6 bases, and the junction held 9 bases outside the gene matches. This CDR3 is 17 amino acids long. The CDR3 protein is CASSLARGLAGVPEQYS. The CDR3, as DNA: TGCGCCAGCAGCTTGGCCCGAGGACTAGCGGGAGTCCCCGAGCAGTACTCC.

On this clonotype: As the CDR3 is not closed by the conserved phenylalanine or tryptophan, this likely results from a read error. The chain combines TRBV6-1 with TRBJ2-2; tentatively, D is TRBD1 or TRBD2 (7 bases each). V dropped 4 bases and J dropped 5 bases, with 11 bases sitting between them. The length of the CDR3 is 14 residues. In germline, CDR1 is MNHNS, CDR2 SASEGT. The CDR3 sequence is CASSVQGGTGELFY. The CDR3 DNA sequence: TGTGCCAGCAGTGTTCAGGGGGGGACCGGGGAGCTGTTTTAT.

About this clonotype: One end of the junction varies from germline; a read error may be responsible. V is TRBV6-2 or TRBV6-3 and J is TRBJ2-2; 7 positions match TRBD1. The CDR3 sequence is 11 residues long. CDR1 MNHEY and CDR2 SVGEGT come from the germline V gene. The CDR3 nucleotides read TGTGCCAGCCAATACACAGGGGAGCAGTTTTTT. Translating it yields CASQYTGEQFF.